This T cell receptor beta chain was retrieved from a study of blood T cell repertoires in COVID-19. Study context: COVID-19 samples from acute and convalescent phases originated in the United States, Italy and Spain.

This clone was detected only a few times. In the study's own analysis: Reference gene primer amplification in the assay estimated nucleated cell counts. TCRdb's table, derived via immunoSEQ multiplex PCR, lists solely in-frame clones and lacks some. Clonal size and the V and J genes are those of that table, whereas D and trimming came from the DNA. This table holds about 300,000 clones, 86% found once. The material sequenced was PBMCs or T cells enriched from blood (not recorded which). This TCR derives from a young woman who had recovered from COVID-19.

The CDR3 protein is CATSRDYSSGNTIYF. Written as DNA, the CDR3 is TGTGCCACCAGCAGAGACTACAGCTCTGGAAACACCATATATTTT. The rearrangement uses TRBV15 and TRBJ1-3; D gene uncertain. V was shortened by 0 bases and J by 0 bases, with 6 bases between the two germline ends. The CDR3 totals 15 residues. Germline V gene sequence: CDR1 LNHNV, CDR2 YYDKDF (reference sequence).